The clone carrying this TCR beta chain was observed once. The data are from a study of blood T cell repertoires in COVID-19. Looked up from germline, CDR1 is SGDLS and CDR2 is YYNGEE. V was clipped by 2 bases and J by 4 bases, with 8 bases between them. The CDR3 extends over 13 amino acids. Per the original methods: Quantification of nucleated cells was approximated via reference gene primer amplification. Here immunoSEQ multiplex PCR was the method, and the copy in TCRdb shows in-frame clones only, minus some. V and J calls plus clone size are reproduced from that table; the DNA served to infer D and trimming. This sample has about 320,000 clones, with roughly 90% found just once.

The sequence came from a man in his sixties who had recovered from COVID-19. Sequences were obtained from PBMCs or T cells enriched from blood (not recorded which). The chain carries TRBV9 and TRBJ2-3, with D possibly matching TRBD2 (5 bases). This CDR3 is CASSVTRADTQYF. For the CDR3, the DNA is TGTGCCAGCAGCGTTACTAGGGCAGATACGCAGTATTTT.